The rows below give T cell receptor beta chains drawn from one sample of a study of shared T cell receptors in the human thymus. The method was immunoSEQ multiplex PCR; TCRdb's version includes in-frame clones alone and lacks a portion of them. There are some 400,000 clones in the sample; approximately 95% occur only once, and roughly 0.02% lies in the top ten. The sequenced sample was thymocytes. These receptor sequences come from a human donor. CDR3s include the opening cysteine and the closing phenylalanine or tryptophan. A D gene is named only where the DNA matches it firmly. Expanded clones get a size class; other rows say once, few or many, or leave the size out.

d_call clone_size j_call v_call cdr3_nt cdr3_aa
NA NA TRBJ2-6 TRBV4-1 TGCGCCAGCAGCCAAGATATCGCCCTTTCTAGGGGAAATTACTCTGGGGCCAACGTCCTGACTTTC CASSQDIALSRGNYSGANVLTF
NA NA TRBJ2-7 TRBV12-5 TGTGCTAGACCGTACGAGCAGTACTTC CARPYEQYF
NA NA TRBJ2-4 TRBV11-1 TGTGCCAGCAGCCCCCTCCTAGCCAAAAACATTCAGTACTTC CASSPLLAKNIQYF
TRBD1 NA TRBJ2-7 TRBV7-9 TGTGCCAGCACTCTGGGAGAGACCTCCAGGGGGCCCTACGAGCAGTACTTC CASTLGETSRGPYEQYF
TRBD1 NA TRBJ1-1 TRBV6-1 TGTGCCAGCAGTCCCCCGGGACAGCACGTTCGGGCTTTCTTT CASSPPGQHVRAFF
NA NA TRBJ2-7 TRBV5-1 TGCGCCAGCAGGATCCGGGGTGCCTACGAGCAGTACTTC CASRIRGAYEQYF
NA NA TRBJ2-1 TRBV30 TGTGCCTGGAGTGAGAGACCCCGGGGCCACAATGAGCAGTTCTTC CAWSERPRGHNEQFF
NA few TRBJ2-7 TRBV6-5 TGTGCCAGCAGTTACGAGGGGCACTCCTACGAGCAGTACTTC CASSYEGHSYEQYF
NA NA TRBJ2-7 TRBV27 TGTGCCAGCTTAAGACACGGGTACTACGAGCAGTACTTC CASLRHGYYEQYF
NA NA TRBJ1-5 TRBV14 TGTGCCAGCAGCCAGTTACAGGGTGGCAATCAGCCCCAGCATTTT CASSQLQGGNQPQHF
TRBD2 once TRBJ2-1 TRBV2 TGTGCCAGTAGCGGGGGCCAATACAATGAGCAGTTCTTC CASSGGQYNEQFF